The 2 T cell receptor beta chains below come from one sample, sequenced in a study of blood T cell repertoires in COVID-19. Profiled with immunoSEQ multiplex PCR; TCRdb holds only in-frame clones, not every one. The sample lists roughly 25,000 clones; roughly 88% were seen once. The specimen sequenced was peripheral blood. Receptors were obtained from a human donor with active COVID-19. The donor label of this sample is uncertain.

This chain links TRBV9 with TRBJ2-1; D may be TRBD2 (6 bases). The CDR3 has 12 residues. The V end lost 3 bases, the J end lost 7 bases, and 8 bases lay between the germline ends. Germline loops: CDR1 SGDLS, CDR2 YYNGEE. This CDR3 reads CASSASDNEQFF. The CDR3, as DNA: TGTGCCAGCAGCGCTAGCGATAATGAGCAGTTCTTC.

The sample holds a few counts of this clone. V is TRBV18 and J is TRBJ2-2, with D unclear. CDR3 length equals 15 residues. V was shortened by 6 bases and J by 0 bases, with 11 bases between the two germline ends. Germline-derived CDR1 and CDR2 are KGHSH and LQKENI. The CDR3 region has the DNA TGTGCCAGCTCGCTGACAAAATCGAACACCGGGGAGCTGTTTTTT. It encodes CASSLTKSNTGELFF. The full variable domain, rest sourced from reference TRBV18 and TRBJ2-2, is NAGVMQNPRHLVRRRGQEARLRCSPMKGHSHVYWYRQLPEEGLKFMVYLQKENIIDESGMPKERFSAEFPKEGPSILRIQQVVRGDSAAYFCASSLTKSNTGELFFGEGSRLTVL.